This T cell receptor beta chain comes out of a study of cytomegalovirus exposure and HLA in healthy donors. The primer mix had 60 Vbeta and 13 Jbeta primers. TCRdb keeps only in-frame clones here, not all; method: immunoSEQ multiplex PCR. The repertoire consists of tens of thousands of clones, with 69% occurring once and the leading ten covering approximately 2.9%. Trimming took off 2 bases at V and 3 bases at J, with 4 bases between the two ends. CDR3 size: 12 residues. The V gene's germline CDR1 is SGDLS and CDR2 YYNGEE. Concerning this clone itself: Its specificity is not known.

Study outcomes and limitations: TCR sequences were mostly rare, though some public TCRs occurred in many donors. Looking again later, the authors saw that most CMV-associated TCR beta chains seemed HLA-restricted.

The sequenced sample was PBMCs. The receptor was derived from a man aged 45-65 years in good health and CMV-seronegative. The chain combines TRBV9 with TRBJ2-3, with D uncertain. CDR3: CASSVSTDTQYF. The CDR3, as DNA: TGTGCCAGCAGCGTTTCAACAGATACGCAGTATTTT. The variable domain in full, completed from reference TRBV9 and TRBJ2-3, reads DSGVTQTPKHLITATGQRVTLRCSPRSGDLSVYWYQQSLDQGLQFLIQYYNGEERAKGNILERFSAQQFPDLHSELNLSSLELGDSALYFCASSVSTDTQYFGPGTRLTVL.